This T cell receptor (beta chain) was retrieved from a study of graft-versus-host responses after intestinal transplantation. Sequencing was performed with immunoSEQ multiplex PCR; in TCRdb, only in-frame clones are kept and a portion is missing. The sample holds 4,500 to 6,000 clones, around 70% seen once. This clone was detected once. The length of the CDR3 is 18 residues. Germline loops: CDR1 ENHRY, CDR2 SYGVKD. J gave up 1 base and V 3 bases, and 13 bases lay outside the gene matches. The rearrangement links TRBV10-3 to TRBJ2-7; 9 nucleotides line up with TRBD1. This sample comprised PBMCs, obtained almost 330 days after intestinal transplant. The clonotype was recovered from a human patient who received an intestinal transplant, so some T cells may come from the graft donor. The CDR3 DNA reads TGTGCCATCAGTGACCCTTCGCCCGCGGGACAGGGATCCTACGAGCAGTACTTC. Amino acid sequence: CAISDPSPAGQGSYEQYF.